A selection of T cell receptor beta chains follows, all from one sample in a study of beta chain features in type 1 diabetes. Assay used: immunoSEQ multiplex PCR; TCRdb lists only in-frame clones, some missing. The sample lists about 240,000 clones, 25% to 30% seen once, with around 4% in the top ten. Sequenced input: central memory CD4+ T cells from blood. Every receptor here comes from a man aged 30-40 years in good health. Both conserved end residues are trimmed from each CDR3. Each record gives: CDR3 length, V gene, CDR3 protein.

CDR3 length: 13; V gene: TRBV5-8; CDR3 protein: ASSLKGIRNQPQH
CDR3 length: 9; V gene: TRBV6-5; CDR3 protein: ASGTSYEQY
CDR3 length: 13; V gene: TRBV2; CDR3 protein: ASRETSGVGNEQF
CDR3 length: 14; V gene: TRBV2; CDR3 protein: ASSEMRGGGTDTQY
CDR3 length: 11; V gene: TRBV27; CDR3 protein: ASSLKDTYEQY
CDR3 length: 13; V gene: TRBV2; CDR3 protein: ASSLVPTYTDTQY
CDR3 length: 12; V gene: TRBV30; CDR3 protein: AWSVHGRNTEAF
CDR3 length: 11; V gene: TRBV7-9; CDR3 protein: ASSPPGPAGAF
CDR3 length: 10; V gene: TRBV29-1; CDR3 protein: SASFSGDEQY
CDR3 length: 14; V gene: TRBV7-9; CDR3 protein: ASSLAGIRTYNEQF
CDR3 length: 13; V gene: TRBV25-1; CDR3 protein: ASTPGQGGYYGYT
CDR3 length: 12; V gene: TRBV7-6; CDR3 protein: ASSLLAERDTQY
CDR3 length: 14; V gene: TRBV28; CDR3 protein: ASSSPRTLIIYEQY
CDR3 length: 12; V gene: TRBV19; CDR3 protein: ASSDRETIGEQY
CDR3 length: 10; V gene: TRBV9; CDR3 protein: ASSVDGGEQY
CDR3 length: 12; V gene: TRBV10-3; CDR3 protein: AISRDRGTDTQY